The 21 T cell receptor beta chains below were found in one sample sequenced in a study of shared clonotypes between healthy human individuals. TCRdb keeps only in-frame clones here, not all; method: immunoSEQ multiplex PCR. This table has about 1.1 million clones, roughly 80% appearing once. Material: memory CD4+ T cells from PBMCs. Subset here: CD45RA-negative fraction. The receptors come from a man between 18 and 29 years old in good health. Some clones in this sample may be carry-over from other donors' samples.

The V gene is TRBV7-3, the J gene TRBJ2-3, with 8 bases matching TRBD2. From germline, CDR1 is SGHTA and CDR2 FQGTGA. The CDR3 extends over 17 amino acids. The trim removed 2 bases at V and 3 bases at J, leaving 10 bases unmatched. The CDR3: CASSLQRGERETDTQYF. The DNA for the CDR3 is TGTGCCAGCAGCTTACAGCGTGGCGAGCGGGAGACAGATACGCAGTATTTT. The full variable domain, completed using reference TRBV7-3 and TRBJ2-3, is GAGVSQTPSNKVTEKGKYVELRCDPISGHTALYWYRQSLGQGPEFLIYFQGTGAADDSGLPNDRFFAVRPEGSVSTLKIQRTERGDSAVYLCASSLQRGERETDTQYFGPGTRLTVL.

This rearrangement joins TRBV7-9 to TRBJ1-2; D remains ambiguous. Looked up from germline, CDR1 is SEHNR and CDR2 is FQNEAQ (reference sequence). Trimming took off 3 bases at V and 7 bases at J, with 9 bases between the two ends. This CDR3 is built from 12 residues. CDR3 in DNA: TGTGCCAGCAGCTTCTTGGGCTCTGGCTACACCTTC. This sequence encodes CASSFLGSGYTF.

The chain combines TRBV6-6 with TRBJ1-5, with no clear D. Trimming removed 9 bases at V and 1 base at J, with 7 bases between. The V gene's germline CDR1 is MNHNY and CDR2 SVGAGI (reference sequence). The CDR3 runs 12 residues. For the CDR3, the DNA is TGTGCCAGTGGGAGAAGCAATCAGCCCCAGCATTTT. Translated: CASGRSNQPQHF.

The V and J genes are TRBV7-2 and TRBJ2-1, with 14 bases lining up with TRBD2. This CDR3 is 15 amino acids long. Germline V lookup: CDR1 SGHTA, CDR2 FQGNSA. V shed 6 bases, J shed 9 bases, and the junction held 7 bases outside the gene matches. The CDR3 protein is CASRYGLAGGSEQFF. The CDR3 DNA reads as TGTGCCAGCAGGTACGGACTAGCGGGAGGAAGTGAGCAGTTCTTC.

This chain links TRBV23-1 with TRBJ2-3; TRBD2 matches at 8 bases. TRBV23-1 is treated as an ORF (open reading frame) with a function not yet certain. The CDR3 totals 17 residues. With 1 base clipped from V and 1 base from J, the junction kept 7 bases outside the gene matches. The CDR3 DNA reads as TGCGCCAGCAGTCAATGCCCGGGAGGGCCCCGCACAGATACGCAGTATTTT. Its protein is CASSQCPGGPRTDTQYF.

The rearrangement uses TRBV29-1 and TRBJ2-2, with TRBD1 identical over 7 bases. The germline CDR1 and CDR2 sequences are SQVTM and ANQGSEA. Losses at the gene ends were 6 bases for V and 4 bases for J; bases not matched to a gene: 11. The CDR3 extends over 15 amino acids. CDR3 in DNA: TGCAGCGTCGATACGACAGGGACGATCACCGGGGAGCTGTTTTTT. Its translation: CSVDTTGTITGELFF.

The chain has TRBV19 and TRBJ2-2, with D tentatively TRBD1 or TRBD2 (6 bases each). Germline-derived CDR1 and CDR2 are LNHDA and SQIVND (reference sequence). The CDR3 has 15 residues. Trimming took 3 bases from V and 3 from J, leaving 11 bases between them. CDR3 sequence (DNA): TGTGCCAGTAGTATCTTAGGGGGGTACACCGGGGAGCTGTTTTTT. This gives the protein CASSILGGYTGELFF.

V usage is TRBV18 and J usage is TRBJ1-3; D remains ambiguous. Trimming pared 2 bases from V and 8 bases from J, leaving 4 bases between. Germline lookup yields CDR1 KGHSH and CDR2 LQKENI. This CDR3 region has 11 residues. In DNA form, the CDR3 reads TGTGCCAGCTCACCAGAGGACACCATATATTTT. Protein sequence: CASSPEDTIYF.

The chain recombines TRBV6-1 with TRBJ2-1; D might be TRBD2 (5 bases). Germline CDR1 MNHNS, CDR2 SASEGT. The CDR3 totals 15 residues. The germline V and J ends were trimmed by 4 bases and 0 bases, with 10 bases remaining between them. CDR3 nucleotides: TGTGCCAGCAGTGGGACGGGGAGCTCCTACAATGAGCAGTTCTTC. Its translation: CASSGTGSSYNEQFF.

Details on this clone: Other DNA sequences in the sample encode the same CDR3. CDR3 sequence (DNA): TGTGCCAGCAGCCCCAGACTAGCGGGAGATTACGAGCAGTACTTC. It codes for CASSPRLAGDYEQYF. The chain joins TRBV7-2 to TRBJ2-7, with TRBD2 identical over 12 bases. Trimming took 5 bases from V and 4 from J; bases not matched to a gene: 6. This CDR3 has 15 amino acids. The germline V gene encodes CDR1 SGHTA and CDR2 FQGNSA.

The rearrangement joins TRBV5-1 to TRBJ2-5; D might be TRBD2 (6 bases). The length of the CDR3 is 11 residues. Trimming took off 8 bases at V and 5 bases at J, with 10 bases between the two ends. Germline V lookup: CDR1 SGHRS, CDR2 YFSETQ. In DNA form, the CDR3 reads TGCGCCAGGGAGGGTTCGGAGACCCAGTACTTC. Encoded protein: CAREGSETQYF.

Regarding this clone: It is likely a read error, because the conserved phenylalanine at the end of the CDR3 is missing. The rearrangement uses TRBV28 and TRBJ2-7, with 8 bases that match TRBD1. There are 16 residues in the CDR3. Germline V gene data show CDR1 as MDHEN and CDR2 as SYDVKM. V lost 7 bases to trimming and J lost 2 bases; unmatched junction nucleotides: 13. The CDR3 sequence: CASNLSSGTGPYEQYL. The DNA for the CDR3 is TGTGCCAGCAACCTAAGTTCCGGGACAGGCCCCTACGAGCAGTACTTG.

CDR3 amino acids: CASSTGGEAFFF. The CDR3 coding sequence is TGTGCCAGCAGTACAGGGGGCGAAGCGTTTTTCTTC. The rearrangement uses TRBV28 and TRBJ2-1, with 9 bases identical to TRBD1. V was pared by 5 bases and J by 16 bases, with 9 bases of the junction left unmatched. The germline gives CDR1 MDHEN, CDR2 SYDVKM. The CDR3 spans 12 residues.

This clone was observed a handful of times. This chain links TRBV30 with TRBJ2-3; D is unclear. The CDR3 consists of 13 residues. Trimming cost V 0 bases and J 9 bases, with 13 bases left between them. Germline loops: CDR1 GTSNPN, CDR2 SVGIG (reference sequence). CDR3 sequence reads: CAWSVTGRNTQYF. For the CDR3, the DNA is TGTGCCTGGAGTGTAACCGGAAGAAACACGCAGTATTTT.

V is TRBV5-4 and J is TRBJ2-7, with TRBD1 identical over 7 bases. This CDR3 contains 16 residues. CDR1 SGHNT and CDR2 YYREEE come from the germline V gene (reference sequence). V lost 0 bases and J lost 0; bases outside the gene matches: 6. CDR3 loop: CASSLAGTASSYEQYF. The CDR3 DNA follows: TGTGCCAGCAGCTTGGCAGGGACAGCAAGCTCCTACGAGCAGTACTTC.

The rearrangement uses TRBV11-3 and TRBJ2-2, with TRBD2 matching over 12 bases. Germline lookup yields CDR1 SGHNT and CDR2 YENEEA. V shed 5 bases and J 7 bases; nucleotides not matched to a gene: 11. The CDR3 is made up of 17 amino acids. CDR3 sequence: CASSPRTSGMGIGELFF. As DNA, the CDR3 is TGTGCCAGCAGCCCCCGGACTAGCGGGATGGGTATCGGGGAGCTGTTTTTT.

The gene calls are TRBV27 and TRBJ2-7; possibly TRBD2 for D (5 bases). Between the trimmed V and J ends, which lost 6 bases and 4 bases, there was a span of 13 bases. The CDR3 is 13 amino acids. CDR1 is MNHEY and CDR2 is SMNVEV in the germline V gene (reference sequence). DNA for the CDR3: TGTGCCAGCAGGATCGATCGAGGGTACGAGCAGTACTTC. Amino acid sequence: CASRIDRGYEQYF.

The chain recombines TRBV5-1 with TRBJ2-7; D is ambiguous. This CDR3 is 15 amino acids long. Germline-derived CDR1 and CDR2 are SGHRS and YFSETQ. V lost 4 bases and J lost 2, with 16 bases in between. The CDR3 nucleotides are TGCGCCAGCAGCGCGACTCTGGGCGCCGCCTACGAGCAGTACTTC. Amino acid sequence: CASSATLGAAYEQYF.

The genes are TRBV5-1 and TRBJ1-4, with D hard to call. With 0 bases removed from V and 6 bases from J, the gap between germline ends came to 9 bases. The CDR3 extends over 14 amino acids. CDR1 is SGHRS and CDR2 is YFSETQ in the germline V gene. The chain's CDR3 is CASSLGSGDEKLFF. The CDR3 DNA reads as TGCGCCAGCAGCTTGGGGTCCGGGGATGAAAAACTGTTTTTT.

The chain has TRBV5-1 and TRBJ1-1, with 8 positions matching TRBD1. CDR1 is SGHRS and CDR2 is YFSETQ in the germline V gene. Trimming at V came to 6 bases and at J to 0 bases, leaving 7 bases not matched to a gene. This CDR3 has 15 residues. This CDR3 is CASKTGAHMNTEAFF. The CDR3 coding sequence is TGCGCCAGCAAGACAGGGGCCCACATGAACACTGAAGCTTTCTTT.

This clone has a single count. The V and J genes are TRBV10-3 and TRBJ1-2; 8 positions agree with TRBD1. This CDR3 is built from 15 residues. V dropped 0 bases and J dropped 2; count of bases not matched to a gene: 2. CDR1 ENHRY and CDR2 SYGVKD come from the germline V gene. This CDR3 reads CAISESQGANYGYTF. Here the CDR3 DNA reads TGTGCCATCAGTGAGTCGCAGGGGGCGAACTATGGCTACACCTTC.